The clone carrying this T cell receptor beta chain was seen ten or more times. What it binds is unknown. This sample is part of a study of CD8 T cells in ankylosing spondylitis. The authors made TCR beta libraries by quantitative 5'-RACE with molecular barcodes. TCRdb ran MiXCR on the 5' RACE reads and lists one entry per CDR3 protein. The table includes about 340,000 distinct CDR3 sequences, roughly 14% detected once. The V end was cut by 3 bases, the J end by 1 base, with 10 bases between. From germline, CDR1 is SGHDT and CDR2 YYEEEE. The CDR3 loop spans 14 amino acids. Study results and limitations: In synovial fluid and blood from reactive arthritis, some motif variants were previously reported. Characteristic, it appeared, of ankylosing spondylitis blood was a TCR beta motif of 7 or 8 highly homologous variants. Significant enrichment of disease-linked clones was reportedly seen in matched ankylosing spondylitis synovial fluid.

The clonotype comes from a male donor with ankylosing spondylitis or in good health (not recorded which). Sequences were obtained from blood, either unsorted or a sorted T cell fraction (not recorded which). J is TRBJ1-1 and V is TRBV5-6, with no clear D. In DNA, the CDR3 is TGTGCCAGCAGCTCCTCGGACCGGAACACTGAAGCTTTCTTT. Its protein product is CASSSSDRNTEAFF.